These 27 T cell receptor beta chains came from one sample sequenced in a study of T cell responses to AZD1222 COVID-19 vaccine. Clones were read by immunoSEQ multiplex PCR, and TCRdb kept only the in-frame ones, dropping some. The table shows 150,000 or so clones, with about 88% occurring only once. Specimen: peripheral blood, collected on day 0 of AZD1222 vaccination. The receptor source for this set is an adult in good health.

Note on this clone: At one end, the junction sequence differs from germline, possibly due to a read error. The V and J genes are TRBV6-1 and TRBJ1-2; 9 nucleotides align to TRBD1. CDR3 length: 15 residues. In germline, CDR1 is MNHNS, CDR2 SASEGT. This chain's CDR3 is CASIEQGAGWDGYTF. The CDR3 DNA reads as TGTGCCAGCATTGAACAGGGGGCCGGATGGGATGGCTACACCTTC.

This chain connects TRBV12-1 to TRBJ1-4; TRBD1 is the table's D call and was not checked against the DNA. TRBV12-1 is flagged as a pseudogene. There are 12 residues in the CDR3. CDR3 protein: CASSFQDRRSFF. The CDR3 bases are TGTGCCAGCAGCTTCCAGGACAGGAGATCGTTTTTT.

The V gene is TRBV28, the J gene TRBJ1-2; possible D gene TRBD1, 5 bases. Trimming pared 3 bases from V and 8 bases from J, leaving 10 bases between. The CDR3 is 12 amino acids. From germline, CDR1 is MDHEN and CDR2 SYDVKM. The chain's CDR3 is CASSFGTAGYTF. The CDR3 DNA reads TGTGCCAGCAGTTTCGGGACGGCCGGCTACACCTTC.

The chain combines TRBV5-1 with TRBJ2-3; the D is unclear. CDR1 is SGHRS and CDR2 is YFSETQ in the germline V gene. CDR3 size: 12 residues. Trimming left V 4 bases short and J 2 bases short, with 5 bases between. CDR3: CASSPDTDTQYF. CDR3 nucleotide sequence: TGCGCCAGCAGCCCAGACACAGATACGCAGTATTTT.

The V and J genes are TRBV9 and TRBJ2-7; TRBD2 matches 11 bases. The CDR3 contains 17 residues. Unmatched junction bases numbered 11, after V lost 0 bases and J lost 6 bases. Germline V gene data show CDR1 as SGDLS and CDR2 as YYNGEE. The CDR3 DNA sequence: TGTGCCAGCAGCGTAGCGCCAGGGGCTAGCGGGAGGAGCGAGCAGTACTTC. It specifies CASSVAPGASGRSEQYF.

J is TRBJ2-3 and V is TRBV27; D is uncertain. Germline values: CDR1 MNHEY, CDR2 SMNVEV (reference sequence). The CDR3 loop spans 13 amino acids. V was clipped by 6 bases and J by 5 bases, with 12 bases between them. CDR3: CASRARPRDTQYF. The CDR3 coding sequence is TGTGCCAGCAGAGCCCGCCCCCGAGATACGCAGTATTTT.

The V gene is TRBV5-1, the J gene TRBJ1-1; D unresolved. This CDR3 is built from 13 residues. CDR1 SGHRS and CDR2 YFSETQ come from the germline V gene. V was cut by 3 bases and J by 0 bases, with 6 bases left in between. The CDR3 region is CASSSDMNTEAFF. CDR3 DNA: TGCGCCAGCAGCTCAGACATGAACACTGAAGCTTTCTTT. Looking up the rest from reference TRBV5-1 and TRBJ1-1 gives the full variable domain: KAGVTQTPRYLIKTRGQQVTLSCSPISGHRSVSWYQQTPGQGLQFLFEYFSETQRNKGNFPGRFSGRQFSNSRSEMNVSTLELGDSALYLCASSSDMNTEAFFGQGTRLTVV.

The chain recombines TRBV29-1 with TRBJ1-2; no reliable D call. Trimming left V 3 bases short and J 6 bases short, with 2 bases between. Germline V gene lookup returns CDR1 SQVTM and CDR2 ANQGSEA. The CDR3 spans 9 residues. The CDR3 here is CSVDNGYTF. In nucleotides, the CDR3 is TGCAGCGTTGATAATGGCTACACCTTC.

V and J are TRBV7-9 and TRBJ1-2, with 7 positions matching TRBD1. In germline, CDR1 is SEHNR, CDR2 FQNEAQ (reference sequence). The trim removed 2 bases at V and 2 bases at J, leaving 2 bases unmatched. The CDR3 extends over 14 amino acids. CDR3 sequence (DNA): TGTGCCAGCAGCTTAAGGGGGCGGAACTATGGCTACACCTTC. Its translation: CASSLRGRNYGYTF.

V and J are TRBV6-2 or TRBV6-3 and TRBJ2-1; TRBD2 agrees at 9 bases. V lost 6 bases, J lost 4 bases, and 10 bases stayed unmatched. The CDR3 totals 16 residues. Germline CDR1 is MNHEY and CDR2 is SVGEGT. The CDR3 nucleotides read TGTGCCAGCAGCCTCCGTGGTAGCGGGAGATACAATGAGCAGTTCTTC. Its translation: CASSLRGSGRYNEQFF.

This clone showed up just once. The chain joins TRBV28 to TRBJ2-7, with 9 nucleotides matching TRBD2. The CDR3 sequence is 14 residues long. Per germline, CDR1 MDHEN and CDR2 SYDVKM. V was pared by 7 bases and J by 2 bases, with 6 bases of the junction left unmatched. The CDR3 DNA is TGTGCCAGCAAAGCGGGAGGATCCCCCTACGAGCAGTACTTC. It translates to CASKAGGSPYEQYF. The variable domain in full, with the rest retrieved from reference TRBV28 and TRBJ2-7, is DVKVTQSSRYLVKRTGEKVFLECVQDMDHENMFWYRQDPGLGLRLIYFSYDVKMKEKGDIPEGYSVSREKKERFSLILESASTNQTSMYLCASKAGGSPYEQYFGPGTRLTVT.

The chain is built from TRBV25-1 and TRBJ1-1; D is undetermined. The CDR3 has 14 residues. CDR1 is MGHDK, CDR2 SYGVNS, per germline. V lost 1 base to trimming and J lost 4 bases, with 10 bases between them. CDR3 loop: CASSESGRGTEAFF. CDR3 sequence (DNA): TGTGCCAGCAGTGAATCGGGGAGAGGCACTGAAGCTTTCTTT.

This sequence joins TRBV7-9 and TRBJ1-4; no clear D. The CDR3 consists of 14 residues. V was pared by 5 bases and J by 6 bases, with 13 bases between. Germline lookup yields CDR1 SEHNR and CDR2 FQNEAQ (reference sequence). CDR3 sequence: CASSKGSQDEKLFF. The CDR3 DNA is TGTGCCAGCAGCAAAGGGAGTCAGGATGAAAAACTGTTTTTT.

Here the CDR3 DNA reads TGTGCCAGCAGTTTTGGGCTGACCGGCGAGCAGTTCTTC. This translates into CASSFGLTGEQFF. The V gene is TRBV12-3 or TRBV12-4, the J gene TRBJ2-1; no reliable D call. V lost 3 bases, J lost 10 bases, and 13 bases lay in between. The CDR3 consists of 13 residues.

This chain uses TRBV28 with TRBJ2-7, with TRBD1 matching over 8 bases. The CDR3 length is 14 residues. CDR1 MDHEN and CDR2 SYDVKM come from the germline V gene. V dropped 2 bases and J dropped 5; count of bases not matched to a gene: 5. CDR3 amino acids: CASSLRQGADEQYF. For the CDR3, the DNA is TGTGCCAGCAGTTTAAGGCAGGGGGCTGACGAGCAGTACTTC. Variable domain in full (rest from reference TRBV28 and TRBJ2-7): DVKVTQSSRYLVKRTGEKVFLECVQDMDHENMFWYRQDPGLGLRLIYFSYDVKMKEKGDIPEGYSVSREKKERFSLILESASTNQTSMYLCASSLRQGADEQYFGPGTRLTVT.

The J gene is TRBJ2-5, the V gene TRBV11-2, with a tentative D call TRBD2 (5 bases). The CDR3 sequence is 13 residues long. CDR1 and CDR2 (germline): SGHAT, FQNNGV. With 3 bases removed from V and 7 bases from J, the gap between germline ends came to 12 bases. CDR3 amino acids: CASSLPLGRTQYF. The CDR3, as DNA: TGTGCCAGCAGCTTGCCACTAGGACGGACCCAGTACTTC.

The V call is TRBV10-1, the J call TRBJ2-5; D is possibly TRBD1 or TRBD2 (5 bases each). This CDR3 has 13 amino acids. Trimming cost V 7 bases and J 5 bases, with 14 bases left between them. Germline-derived CDR1 and CDR2 are WNHNN and SYGVQD (reference sequence). For the CDR3, the DNA is TGCGCCAGCATGAGGGGATCAGGGGAGACCCAGTACTTC. Translation: CASMRGSGETQYF.

The V call is TRBV7-8, the J call TRBJ2-7; no reliable D call. Germline V gene data show CDR1 as SGHVS and CDR2 as FQNEAQ. The V end was cut by 3 bases, the J end by 7 bases, with 10 bases between. The CDR3 sequence is 12 residues long. CDR3 coding DNA: TGTGCCAGCAGCTTGGTTGAAAGGGAGCAGTACTTC. Its translation is CASSLVEREQYF.

V and J are TRBV9 and TRBJ1-2; D is possibly TRBD1 (6 bases). The CDR3 length is 14 residues. The V end lost 4 bases, the J end lost 9 bases, and 19 bases lay between the germline ends. The V gene's germline CDR1 is SGDLS and CDR2 YYNGEE. The CDR3 region has the DNA TGTGCCAGCAGCATAGGGTCAGGGGTGGATCGCTACACCTTC. It yields the protein CASSIGSGVDRYTF.

The genes are TRBV12-5 and TRBJ2-1; 8 positions match TRBD2. Per the germline V gene, CDR1 is LGHNT and CDR2 is FRNRAP. This CDR3 is built from 16 residues. V lost 5 bases and J lost 8; bases outside the gene matches: 14. Here the CDR3 reads CASGPSPGLGADEQFF. CDR3 sequence (DNA): TGTGCTAGTGGTCCCTCCCCGGGACTAGGGGCCGATGAGCAGTTCTTC.

The chain recombines TRBV19 with TRBJ1-5; possible D gene TRBD1, 6 bases. CDR1 is LNHDA, CDR2 SQIVND, per germline (reference sequence). The CDR3 has 15 amino acids. Trimming left V 6 bases short and J 4 bases short, with 16 bases between. CDR3 sequence (DNA): TGTGCCAGTAGCTGGCCGGGACATCAAAATCAGCCCCAGCATTTT. It codes for CASSWPGHQNQPQHF.

The rearrangement links TRBV7-9 to TRBJ1-1, with D hard to call. The CDR3 has 13 residues. Germline CDR1 SEHNR, CDR2 FQNEAQ (reference sequence). Between the trimmed V and J ends, which lost 1 base and 10 bases, there was a span of 13 bases. In DNA form, the CDR3 reads TGTGCCAGCAGCTTAGAGGGAGGGATCGGAGCTTTCTTT. It yields the protein CASSLEGGIGAFF.

The chain combines TRBV18 with TRBJ2-5, with D possibly matching TRBD1 (6 bases). Germline V gene data show CDR1 as KGHSH and CDR2 as LQKENI. There are 15 residues in the CDR3. Trimming cost V 2 bases and J 1 base, with 11 bases left between them. CDR3 nucleotides: TGTGCCAGCTCACCAAGCCAGGGGATCCAAGAGACCCAGTACTTC. Translating it yields CASSPSQGIQETQYF.

Notes on this clone: One end of the junction is discordant with germline, which a read error may explain. The chain employs TRBV28 and TRBJ2-1; no firm D call. CDR1 is MDHEN, CDR2 SYDVKM, per germline. The CDR3 is 13 amino acids. The CDR3 region is CASSPPLRPSLIF. The CDR3, as DNA: TGTGCCAGCAGTCCCCCCCTTAGGCCGAGTCTAATCTTC.

The J gene is TRBJ2-7, the V gene TRBV5-4, with 10 bases that match TRBD2. The CDR3 contains 14 residues. From germline, CDR1 is SGHNT and CDR2 YYREEE (reference sequence). V lost 3 bases to trimming and J lost 4 bases; unmatched junction nucleotides: 4. CDR3 residues: CASSSGLAPYEQYF. Written as DNA, the CDR3 is TGTGCCAGCAGCTCGGGACTAGCGCCTTACGAGCAGTACTTC.

J is TRBJ1-2 and V is TRBV15; no reliable D call. Per germline, CDR1 LNHNV and CDR2 YYDKDF (reference sequence). Between the trimmed V and J ends, which lost 0 bases and 5 bases, there was a span of 4 bases. The CDR3 is 12 amino acids. The CDR3 nucleotides read TGTGCCACCAGCAGAGAACAGTATGGCTACACCTTC. Protein: CATSREQYGYTF. The entire variable domain, with the rest obtained from reference TRBV15 and TRBJ1-2, is as follows: DAMVIQNPRYQVTQFGKPVTLSCSQTLNHNVMYWYQQKSSQAPKLLFHYYDKDFNNEADTPDNFQSRRPNTSFCFLDIRSPGLGDTAMYLCATSREQYGYTFGSGTRLTVV.

The chain links TRBV28 to TRBJ1-1, with a tentative D call TRBD1 (5 bases). The germline V and J ends were trimmed by 2 bases and 6 bases, with 13 bases remaining between them. The germline V gene encodes CDR1 MDHEN and CDR2 SYDVKM. The CDR3 length is 14 residues. As DNA, the CDR3 is TGTGCCAGCAGTTTACTCGGGGCTGGGGCTGAAGCTTTCTTT. It encodes CASSLLGAGAEAFF.